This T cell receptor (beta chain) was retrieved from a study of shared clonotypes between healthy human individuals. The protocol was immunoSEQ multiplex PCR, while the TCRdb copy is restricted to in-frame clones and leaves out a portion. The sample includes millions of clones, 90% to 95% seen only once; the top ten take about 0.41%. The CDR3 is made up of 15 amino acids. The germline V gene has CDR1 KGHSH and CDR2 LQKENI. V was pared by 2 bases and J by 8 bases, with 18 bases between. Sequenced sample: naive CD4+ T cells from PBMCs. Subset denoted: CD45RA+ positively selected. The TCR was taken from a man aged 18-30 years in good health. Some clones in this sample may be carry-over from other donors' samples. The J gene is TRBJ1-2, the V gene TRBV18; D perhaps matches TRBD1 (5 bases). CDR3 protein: CASSPFRERGEGYTF. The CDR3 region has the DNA TGTGCCAGCTCACCATTCAGGGAAAGAGGGGAAGGCTACACCTTC.